Below are 17 T cell receptor beta chains sequenced from a single sample in a study of T cells after yellow fever vaccination (dated 2019 in TCRdb). Libraries were made using 5' RACE. The listed sequencing device is Illumina HiSeq 2500. TCRdb trimmed the raw reads at Q25, called clones with MiXCR and kept productive beta chains. Each CDR3 protein appears once, grouped with its most common genes and DNA. In this sample the table shows some 80,000 distinct CDR3 sequences, 10% to 15% of which occur a single time. The ten most abundant clones make up around 24% of the sample. The sample's treatment or condition label, in plain terms: live attenuated yellow fever vaccine strain. The sequenced sample was CD8+ T cells not binding an NS4B(214-222) dextramer, sorted from PBMCs, obtained about 20 days after the first yellow fever vaccination. According to the study, the label for this sample's cell subset or site signals: NS4B epitope dextramer-negative CD8 T cells. The receptors originated from a man aged 18 to 35 who received the YFV17D yellow fever vaccine.

This clonotype was seen only a few times. The chain employs TRBV4-1 and TRBJ1-2; TRBD1 might be the D (6 bases). CDR3 size: 15 residues. The V end lost 1 base, the J end lost 3 bases, and 12 bases lay between the germline ends. Germline-derived CDR1 and CDR2 are MGHRA and YSYEKL. The CDR3 here is CASSQGPEGDYGYTF. In DNA form, the CDR3 reads TGCGCCAGCAGCCAAGGTCCGGAGGGGGACTATGGCTACACCTTC.

V and J are TRBV29-1 and TRBJ2-1; the D is unclear. V was clipped by 7 bases and J by 6 bases, with 13 bases between them. In germline, CDR1 is SQVTM, CDR2 ANQGSEA. The CDR3 sequence is 12 residues long. The CDR3 DNA sequence: TGCAGCGGAGAACATGGTGGCAATGAGCAGTTCTTC. Translated, it gives CSGEHGGNEQFF.

This clonotype was observed at least ten times. This sequence joins TRBV4-3 and TRBJ1-2, with unresolved D. This CDR3 has 15 residues. With 0 bases removed from V and 1 base from J, the gap between germline ends came to 9 bases. CDR1 LGHNA and CDR2 YSLEER come from the germline V gene. The CDR3 reads CASSQESLGNYGYTF. The CDR3 region has the DNA TGCGCCAGCAGCCAAGAGTCGCTGGGTAACTATGGCTACACCTTC.

This clonotype has only a few counts. The chain carries TRBV27 and TRBJ2-1; 9 nucleotides line up with TRBD2. Germline V gene sequence: CDR1 MNHEY, CDR2 SMNVEV (reference sequence). With 0 bases clipped from V and 9 bases from J, the junction kept 6 bases outside the gene matches. This CDR3 spans 15 amino acids. DNA for the CDR3: TGTGCCAGCAGTTTATCGCCTAGCGGGGTTACTGAGCAGTTCTTC. This translates into CASSLSPSGVTEQFF.

The table lists this clonotype with many counts. V usage is TRBV6-5 and J usage is TRBJ2-7; 9 positions match TRBD2. V lost 3 bases, J lost 7 bases, and 7 bases stayed unmatched. Germline CDR1 reads MNHEY; CDR2 reads SVGAGI. The CDR3 length is 14 residues. CDR3 nucleotide sequence: TGTGCCAGCAGTTATGGTAGCGGGGGTGGGGAGCAGTACTTC. Translation: CASSYGSGGGEQYF.

The chain links TRBV10-3 to TRBJ2-4, with D possibly matching TRBD2 (5 bases). V was pared by 6 bases and J by 4 bases, with 13 bases between. The CDR3 spans 14 residues. Germline assignment: CDR1 ENHRY and CDR2 SYGVKD. Here the CDR3 DNA reads TGTGCCATCAGCAACTCCAGCGGAAAAAACATTCAGTACTTC. This sequence encodes CAISNSSGKNIQYF.

This clonotype showed up just a few times. The gene calls are TRBV7-9 and TRBJ2-1, with a weak D call TRBD1 (5 bases). The germline V gene has CDR1 SEHNR and CDR2 FQNEAQ (reference sequence). This CDR3 has 15 residues. Trimming shortened V by 7 bases and J by 2 bases, and 15 bases separated the two germline ends. The CDR3 region has the DNA TGTGCCAGCAACCCGACAGTTACCGCCTACAATGAGCAGTTCTTC. It specifies CASNPTVTAYNEQFF.

The chain recombines TRBV27 with TRBJ2-2; 7 bases are shared with TRBD2. The CDR3 consists of 16 residues. V gave up 5 bases and J gave up 0 bases; unmatched junction bases: 6. Germline assignment: CDR1 MNHEY and CDR2 SMNVEV (reference sequence). CDR3 region: CASSMGLRANTGELFF. In nucleotides, the CDR3 is TGTGCCAGCAGTATGGGACTACGCGCGAACACCGGGGAGCTGTTTTTT.

This rearrangement joins TRBV7-6 to TRBJ2-6; perhaps TRBD1 as D (6 bases). Germline CDR1 reads SGHVS; CDR2 reads FNYEAQ. The CDR3 totals 18 residues. V lost 6 bases and J lost 0, with 18 bases in between. The CDR3 loop reads CASSSRQALHSGANVLTF. The CDR3 coding sequence is TGTGCCAGCAGTTCAAGACAGGCCCTACACTCTGGGGCCAACGTCCTGACTTTC. Full variable domain (outside the CDR3, taken from reference TRBV7-6 and TRBJ2-6): GAGVSQSPRYKVTKRGQDVALRCDPISGHVSLYWYRQALGQGPEFLTYFNYEAQQDKSGLPNDRFSAERPEGSISTLTIQRTEQRDSAMYRCASSSRQALHSGANVLTFGAGSRLTVL.

The V and J genes are TRBV7-2 and TRBJ1-5; D perhaps matches TRBD1 (5 bases). The germline V and J ends were trimmed by 3 bases and 7 bases, with 13 bases remaining between them. Germline CDR1 reads SGHTA; CDR2 reads FQGNSA. The CDR3 sequence is 14 residues long. CDR3 sequence reads: CASSFVHRRQPQHF. The CDR3 DNA follows: TGTGCCAGCAGCTTCGTCCACAGGAGGCAGCCCCAGCATTTT.

This clonotype was seen more than once but under ten times. The V gene is TRBV28, the J gene TRBJ1-1; D might be TRBD1 (6 bases). The CDR3 is 16 amino acids. V gave up 7 bases and J gave up 2 bases, with 20 bases separating them. Germline CDR1 and CDR2: MDHEN and SYDVKM. The CDR3 DNA reads as TGTGCCAGCATCGGTATTTGGGGGGCCGGAAACACTGAAGCTTTCTTT. Translated, it gives CASIGIWGAGNTEAFF.

This clonotype was seen a few times. The V call is TRBV27, the J call TRBJ2-1; TRBD1 aligns across 8 bases. With 6 bases clipped from V and 8 bases from J, the junction kept 6 bases outside the gene matches. Germline CDR1 reads MNHEY; CDR2 reads SMNVEV (reference sequence). CDR3 length: 13 amino acids. CDR3: CASSNGQGYEQFF. CDR3 coding DNA: TGTGCCAGCAGCAACGGACAGGGCTATGAGCAGTTCTTC.

This sequence joins TRBV24-1 and TRBJ2-2; D is perhaps TRBD2 (6 bases). This CDR3 is 16 amino acids long. The germline gives CDR1 KGHDR, CDR2 SFDVKD. The V gene lost 7 bases and the J gene lost 8 bases, with 22 bases spanning the gap. The chain's CDR3 is CATSGIQRVELGELFF. The CDR3 DNA reads as TGTGCCACCAGCGGGATCCAGCGGGTGGAACTGGGGGAGCTGTTTTTT.

In this sample, this clonotype turned up once. This chain uses TRBV5-4 with TRBJ2-7, with D perhaps TRBD1 (5 bases). From germline, CDR1 is SGHNT and CDR2 YYREEE (reference sequence). This CDR3 spans 12 amino acids. V lost 3 bases, J lost 5 bases, and 9 bases lay in between. In DNA form, the CDR3 reads TGTGCCAGCAGCTCGGAAGGGGACGAGCAGTACTTC. It specifies CASSSEGDEQYF.

A few counts support this clonotype. V gene TRBV6-5 combines with J gene TRBJ1-4, with no clear D. Germline V CDR1 and CDR2: MNHEY, SVGAGI. The CDR3 length is 15 residues. Trimming left V 2 bases short and J 7 bases short, with 14 bases between. CDR3 DNA: TGTGCCAGCAGTTACGTGGACGGATTTGTTGAAAAACTGTTTTTT. This translates into CASSYVDGFVEKLFF.

A few counts support this clonotype. The rearrangement uses TRBV7-2 and TRBJ2-1; 9 nucleotides agree with TRBD1. The CDR3 loop spans 17 amino acids. In germline, CDR1 is SGHTA, CDR2 FQGNSA. V was pared by 4 bases and J by 0 bases, with 7 bases of the junction left unmatched. This chain's CDR3 is CASSSWTGAASYNEQFF. In nucleotides, the CDR3 is TGTGCCAGCAGCTCTTGGACAGGGGCCGCCTCCTACAATGAGCAGTTCTTC.

This clonotype occurred a few times. The chain links TRBV4-1 to TRBJ1-5, with 8 bases matching TRBD1. The germline CDR1 and CDR2 sequences are MGHRA and YSYEKL. The trim removed 2 bases at V and 3 bases at J, leaving 3 bases unmatched. The CDR3 covers 15 residues. In nucleotides, the CDR3 is TGCGCCAGCAGCCAATCGGACAGGGCCAATCAGCCCCAGCATTTT. Translating it yields CASSQSDRANQPQHF.